This T cell receptor (beta chain) was obtained from a study of OX40 agonist ivuxolimab in advanced cancers. Regarding the complete study: The costimulatory receptor OX40 (CD134) was targeted by ivuxolimab, a fully human IgG2 agonistic monoclonal antibody. Partial responses occurred in three dose-escalation patients: two with cutaneous melanoma and one with hepatocellular carcinoma. In the dose-escalation cohort, 82.7% of patients were male, and the mean age was approximately 60 years, with a range of about 20 to 90. Among the roughly 50 dose-escalation patients, some 20 had hepatocellular carcinoma, roughly 15 melanoma, 9 renal cell carcinoma and 9 head and neck cancer. The monotherapy dose-escalation portion (N ≈ 50 patients) of the phase I ivuxolimab trial is reported in the paper. Patients were allowed to have had prior anti-PD-1, anti-PD-L1 or anti-CTLA-4 therapy, and 40% to 45% of the dose-escalation patients had previously received checkpoint inhibitors. The purpose of peripheral TCRbeta sequencing was to test whether ivuxolimab changed TCR sequence diversity and led to clonal T-cell expansion. Intravenous ivuxolimab was administered to patients every 2 weeks at six dose levels: 0.01, 0.1, 0.3, 1.5, 3 and 10 mg/kg. Beyond this particular receptor, the publication reports: The antigen specificity of the clonally expanded peripheral T cells was not determined. Clonal expansion of both CD4+ and CD8+ blood T cells was observed from baseline to week 6 at doses 0.1 to 3.0 mg/kg. On average, CD8+ T cells showed more expanded clones than CD4+ T cells after ivuxolimab. Low levels of normalized T-cell clonal expansion were also seen in some nonresponding patients. In partial responders in the 0.1-3.0 mg/kg groups, normalized peripheral clonal expansion was found to be among the lowest, especially among CD8+ T cells.

This clone has just one count. Its cognate antigen has yet to be identified. There are no base qualities to consult, and no much larger clone falls within one base. To sequence the TCRbeta CDR3 region, genomic DNA was isolated from the sorted cells. The immunoSEQ Assay was used to sequence the TCRbeta CDR3 regions. Imported from immuneACCESS, the table was reduced by TCRdb to in-frame sequences with V and J called. These copies leave out some clones; in studies compared against another copy, an unresolved V gene accounts for under half, and the cause of the remainder is not known. The table for this sample lists around 46,000 clones; around 90% of them were counted only once. The ten largest clones add up to about 10% of the sample. Looking up the germline V gene (reference sequence) yields CDR1 GTSNPN and CDR2 SVGIG. Trimming removed 5 bases from V and 5 bases from J, leaving 6 bases between the germline ends. The CDR3 runs 10 residues from the cysteine to the phenylalanine. Just CDR3 DNA is preserved here, 30 bases in frame from base 1.

Patients with autoimmune disease history or receiving systemic immunosuppression were excluded from the trial. Peripheral blood for TCR sequencing was drawn from every dose cohort at baseline, at cycle 4 day 1 and at cycle 7 day 1. The samples were drawn from a first-in-human, open-label, multicenter phase I dose-escalation trial of ivuxolimab. The trial enrolled adults with locally advanced or metastatic head and neck squamous cell, hepatocellular, melanoma or renal cell carcinoma. Before TCR sequencing, CD4+ and CD8+ T cells were separately sorted from peripheral blood. The V and J genes are TRBV30 and TRBJ2-5, with the D gene call left open. The material sequenced was CD4+ or CD8+ T cells sorted from blood, taken in a trial of the OX40 agonist ivuxolimab. This TCR was recovered from an adult with an advanced solid tumor such as melanoma, head and neck, liver or kidney cancer. The CDR3: CAWQRETQYF. The DNA sequence is TGTGCCTGGCAACGGGAGACCCAGTACTTC. The variable domain in full, with residues beyond the CDR3 obtained from the reference TRBV30 and TRBJ2-5 genes, is SQTIHQWPATLVQPVGSPLSLECTVEGTSNPNLYWYRQAAGRGLQLLFYSVGIGQISSEVPQNLSASRPQDRQFILSSKKLLLSDSGFYLCAWQRETQYFGPGTRLLVL.